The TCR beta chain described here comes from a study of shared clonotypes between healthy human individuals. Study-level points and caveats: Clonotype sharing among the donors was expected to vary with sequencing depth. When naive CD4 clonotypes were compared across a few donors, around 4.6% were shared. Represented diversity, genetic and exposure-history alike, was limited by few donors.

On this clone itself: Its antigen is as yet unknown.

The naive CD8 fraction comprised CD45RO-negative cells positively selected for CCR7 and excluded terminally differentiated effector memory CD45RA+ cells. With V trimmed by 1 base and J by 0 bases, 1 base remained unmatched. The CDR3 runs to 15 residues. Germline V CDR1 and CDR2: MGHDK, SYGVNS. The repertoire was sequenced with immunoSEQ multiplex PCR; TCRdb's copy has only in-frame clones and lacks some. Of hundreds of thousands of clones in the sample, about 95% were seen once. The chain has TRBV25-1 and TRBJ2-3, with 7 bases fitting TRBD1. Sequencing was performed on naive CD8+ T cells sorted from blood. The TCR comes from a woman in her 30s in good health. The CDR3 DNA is TGTGCCAGCAGTGAATGGGGACAGAGCACAGATACGCAGTATTTT. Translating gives CASSEWGQSTDTQYF.